Below, one T cell receptor beta chain is given with its context. This sample is part of a study of blood T cell repertoires in COVID-19. On the study more broadly: From the United States, Italy and Spain came samples of acute and convalescent COVID-19. Sources were T cells, B-cell-depleted T cells, or PBMCs; the material itself was cDNA or gDNA.

Assay: immunoSEQ multiplex PCR; the TCRdb copy retains only in-frame clones and omits some. This table has hundreds of thousands of clones, roughly 80% appearing once. In germline, CDR1 is SGHKS, CDR2 YYEKEE (reference sequence). V lost 0 bases and J lost 3, with 6 bases in between. The CDR3 loop spans 13 amino acids. The receptor was derived from an elderly woman with acute or convalescent COVID-19. The rearrangement uses TRBV5-5 and TRBJ1-1; D call uncertain. The sequencing input was peripheral blood. The CDR3 sequence is CASSLDSYTEAFF. The CDR3 DNA follows: TGTGCCAGCAGCTTGGACAGCTACACTGAAGCTTTCTTT.